This TCR beta chain was documented in a study of response to subunit inactivated influenza vaccine. Study results and caveats: Each seasonal influenza vaccination, the authors suggested, recruits few new T cells.

The trim removed 0 bases at V and 13 bases at J, leaving 10 bases unmatched. This CDR3 contains 15 residues. Germline V CDR1 and CDR2: SGHRS, YFSETQ. Each CDR3 protein is one row after TCRdb ran MiXCR on the RT-PCR reads. The table includes almost 250,000 distinct CDR3 sequences, more than 9% detected once. This clonotype came up a few times. Its antigen is unknown. The chain joins TRBV5-1 to TRBJ1-6; 7 bases agree with TRBD1. The sequence was obtained from a man aged 50-60 years who received an inactivated influenza vaccine. The material sequenced was non-naive T cells sorted from PBMCs, taken 14 to 15 days before vaccination. Here the CDR3 DNA reads TGCGCCAGCAGCTTGGGGGACAGCCGTCGGCGTCCCCTCCACTTT. This codes for CASSLGDSRRRPLHF.